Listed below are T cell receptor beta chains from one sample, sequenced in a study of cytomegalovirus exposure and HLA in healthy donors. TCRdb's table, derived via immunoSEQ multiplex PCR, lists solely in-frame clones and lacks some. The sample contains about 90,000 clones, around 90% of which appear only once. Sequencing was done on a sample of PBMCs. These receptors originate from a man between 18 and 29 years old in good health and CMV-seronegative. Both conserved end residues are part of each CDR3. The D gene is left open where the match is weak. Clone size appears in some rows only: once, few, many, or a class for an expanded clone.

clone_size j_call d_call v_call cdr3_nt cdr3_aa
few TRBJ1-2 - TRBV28 TGTGCCAGCAGACCCAGAGGACAGAGAAACTATGGCTACACCTTC CASRPRGQRNYGYTF
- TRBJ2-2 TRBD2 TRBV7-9 TGTGCCAGCAGCCCCGCAGGTAGCGGGAGACTCGGGGAGCTGTTTTTT CASSPAGSGRLGELFF
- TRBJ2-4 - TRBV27 TGTGCCAGCAGTTTTGCAGGGCGGCAGGACATTCAGTACTTC CASSFAGRQDIQYF
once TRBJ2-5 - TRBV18 TGTGCCAGCTCACCAGGACCGCTGGGTAAACGAGGGGGAGCAGAGACCCAGTACTTC CASSPGPLGKRGGAETQYF
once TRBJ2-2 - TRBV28 TGTGCCAGCAGTTTACCCCCGTACAAGGAGACGAACACCGGGGAGCTGTTTTTT CASSLPPYKETNTGELFF
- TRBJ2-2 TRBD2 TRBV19 TGTGCCAGTAGTTTGCTAGCGGGAAACACCGGGGAGCTGTTTTTT CASSLLAGNTGELFF
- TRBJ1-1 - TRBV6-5 TGTGCCAGCAGTTATTTTATCGGGGGGAACACTGAAGCTTTCTTT CASSYFIGGNTEAFF
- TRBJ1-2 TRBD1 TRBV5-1 TGCGCCAGCAGCTCTCAAGCAGGGGGCGGGTATGGCTACACCTTC CASSSQAGGGYGYTF
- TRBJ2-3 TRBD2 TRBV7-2 TGTGCCAGCAGCTCCTCCTTGGCGGGAGGGGTGATCACAGATACGCAGTATTTT CASSSSLAGGVITDTQYF
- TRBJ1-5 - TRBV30 TGTGCCTGGAGTGGGACAGCGAGAAATCAGCCCCAGCATTTT CAWSGTARNQPQHF
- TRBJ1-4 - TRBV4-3 TGCGCCAGCAGCCAAGGTCGACAGGCCTGGGAAAAACTGTTTTTT CASSQGRQAWEKLFF
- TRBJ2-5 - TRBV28 TGTGCCAGCAGCAGAGGGAGGGCAGGGGGCTACCAAGAGACCCAGTACTTC CASSRGRAGGYQETQYF
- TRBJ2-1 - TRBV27 TGTGCCAGCACTCGAAGGGGGAGCAATGAGCAGTTCTTC CASTRRGSNEQFF
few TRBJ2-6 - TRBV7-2 TGTGCCAGCAGCCCTCTTGCGGCAAGCGTATCCTCTGGGGCCAACGTCCTGACTTTC CASSPLAASVSSGANVLTF
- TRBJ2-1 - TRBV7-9 TGTTCCAGCAGCTTAGTAGGGTCGGGAGCGTCCTACAATGAGCAGTTCTTC CSSSLVGSGASYNEQFF
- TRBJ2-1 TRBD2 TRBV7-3 TGTGCCAGCAGCCTCCGGACTAGCGGCAATGAGCAGTTCTTC CASSLRTSGNEQFF
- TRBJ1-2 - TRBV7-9 TGTGCCAGCAGCCCCACGGCAGGCTATGGCTACACCTTC CASSPTAGYGYTF
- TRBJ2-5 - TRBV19 TGTGCCAGTAGTATTCGCGCGGTCCAAGAGACCCAGTACTTC CASSIRAVQETQYF